One sample yielded the 10 T cell receptor beta chains listed below, sequenced in a study of T cells after yellow fever vaccination. From the 5' RACE reads, TCRdb called clonotypes with MiXCR, one entry per CDR3 protein. The table records over 150,000 distinct CDR3 sequences, around 7.2% of them present only once. The input for sequencing was CD4+ T cells sorted from PBMCs, taken about 5 days after the first yellow fever vaccination. Source of these receptors: a man between 18 and 35 years old who received the YFV17D yellow fever vaccine.

This clonotype has a count of ten or more. The chain couples TRBV5-1 to TRBJ1-2; D may be TRBD1 (6 bases). This CDR3 has 14 residues. Germline CDR1 is SGHRS and CDR2 is YFSETQ. Trimming took off 8 bases at V and 2 bases at J, with 16 bases between the two ends. This CDR3 reads CARESGHHNYGYTF. The CDR3 bases are TGCGCCAGAGAATCGGGACATCACAACTATGGCTACACCTTC. Full variable domain (remainder filled in from reference TRBV5-1 and TRBJ1-2): KAGVTQTPRYLIKTRGQQVTLSCSPISGHRSVSWYQQTPGQGLQFLFEYFSETQRNKGNFPGRFSGRQFSNSRSEMNVSTLELGDSALYLCARESGHHNYGYTFGSGTRLTVV.

This clonotype occurred many times. The CDR3 nucleotides read TGTGCCAGCAGACCCGGGACAGGGATCTCTGGGGCCAACGTCCTGACTTTC. This encodes CASRPGTGISGANVLTF. The chain uses TRBV3-1 and TRBJ2-6; 9 nucleotides line up with TRBD1. Germline-derived CDR1 and CDR2 are LGHDT and YNNKEL (reference sequence). This CDR3 is built from 17 residues. Losses at the gene ends were 6 bases for V and 0 bases for J; bases not matched to a gene: 6.

This clonotype was found many times. The rearrangement joins TRBV7-2 to TRBJ2-7; TRBD2 aligns across 8 bases. V gave up 3 bases and J gave up 4 bases; unmatched junction bases: 11. Germline V gene sequence: CDR1 SGHTA, CDR2 FQGNSA. There are 16 residues in the CDR3. The CDR3 nucleotides are TGTGCCAGCAGCTTTGGTAGCGGGGAATCGTTTTACGAGCAGTACTTC. Translation: CASSFGSGESFYEQYF.

This chain links TRBV12-3 or TRBV12-4 with TRBJ1-6; 9 bases match TRBD1. The CDR3 covers 16 residues. V dropped 6 bases and J dropped 6; count of bases not matched to a gene: 9. CDR3 protein: CASRRTGVVGNSPLHF. The CDR3 bases are TGTGCCAGCAGGAGGACAGGGGTCGTTGGTAATTCACCCCTCCACTTT.

Points on this clonotype: This could be a read error, since a much larger clone is one nucleotide away. V and J are TRBV7-3 and TRBJ1-1; D uncertain. There are 13 residues in the CDR3. Germline V gene lookup returns CDR1 SGHTA and CDR2 FQGTGA. V lost 2 bases and J lost 1, with 5 bases in between. CDR3 loop: CASSLQANTEAFF. The CDR3 nucleotides are TGTGCCAGCAGCTTACAAGCGAACACTGAAGCTTTCTTT.

This clonotype was detected many times. V is TRBV3-1 and J is TRBJ1-2; the match to TRBD1 covers 8 bases. The CDR3 runs 15 residues. Germline CDR1 is LGHDT and CDR2 is YNNKEL (reference sequence). V trimming: 4 bases; J trimming: 1 base; junction bases outside the gene matches: 5. CDR3 DNA: TGTGCCAGCAGCCTCGGACAGGGAGATAACTATGGCTACACCTTC. Translating it yields CASSLGQGDNYGYTF.

Ten or more counts support this clonotype. This chain uses TRBV7-6 with TRBJ2-1, with 8 bases fitting TRBD1. The CDR3 loop spans 15 amino acids. The germline V gene has CDR1 SGHVS and CDR2 FNYEAQ. After removal of 5 bases from V and 2 bases from J, the junction contained 5 bases not matched to a gene. DNA of the CDR3: TGTGCCAGCAGCCCCGGGACAGGACCCTACAATGAGCAGTTCTTC. Its protein product is CASSPGTGPYNEQFF.

With respect to this clonotype: Being one base from a much bigger clone, this may be a read error. The chain is built from TRBV10-2 and TRBJ2-3; D is uncertain. Germline CDR1 reads WSHSY; CDR2 reads SAAADI. The CDR3 covers 14 residues. The V gene lost 10 bases and the J gene lost 6 bases, with 20 bases spanning the gap. The CDR3 loop reads CAIPLGSRVDTQYF. The CDR3 region has the DNA TGCGCCATCCCACTGGGTTCTCGTGTTGATACGCAGTATTTT.

This chain links TRBV30 with TRBJ2-5; D unresolved. The CDR3 contains 13 residues. V was clipped by 2 bases and J by 2 bases, with 9 bases between them. Germline CDR1 reads GTSNPN; CDR2 reads SVGIG (reference sequence). For the CDR3, the DNA is TGTGCCTGGAGTAAAGACGGGCAAGAGACCCAGTACTTC. This codes for CAWSKDGQETQYF.

About this clonotype: Given a much more abundant clone one base away, this may be a read error. V is TRBV12-3 or TRBV12-4 and J is TRBJ2-3, with D hard to call. The CDR3 is 12 amino acids. CDR3: CACRGSTDTQYF. CDR3 coding DNA: TGTGCCTGCAGAGGTAGCACAGATACGCAGTATTTT.